This TCR beta chain is drawn from a study of T-cell reconstitution after alpha-beta-depleted transplantation in children. Using unique molecular identifiers, the investigators prepared the TCRbeta library. TCRdb reprocessed the PCR reads with MiXCR, giving one entry per CDR3 protein. The data contain about 360,000 distinct CDR3 sequences, about an eighth of them singletons. There are 15 residues in the CDR3. The V gene's germline CDR1 is MGHDK and CDR2 SYGVNS. V shed 6 bases and J 4 bases; nucleotides not matched to a gene: 10. The TCR comes from a human donor who donated a stem cell graft to a child with Fanconi anemia. The source material was PBMCs, sampled from the stem cell graft. The V call is TRBV25-1, the J call TRBJ1-1; 8 bases match TRBD1. DNA of the CDR3: TGTGCCAGCAGCCCTCCGGGACAGGCTAGCACTGAAGCTTTCTTT. Translation gives CASSPPGQASTEAFF.